Listed below are T cell receptor beta chains from one sample, sequenced in a study of blood T cell repertoires in COVID-19. TCRdb keeps only in-frame clones here, not all; method: immunoSEQ multiplex PCR. Among about 77,000 clones listed, 80% were seen once. Sequencing input: peripheral blood. The receptors shown here come from a woman aged 65 to 85 with acute or convalescent COVID-19. Each CDR3 is given with its conserved first and last residue. Fields, in order: V gene, D gene, clone size, J gene, CDR3 protein, CDR3 DNA. The D gene is left open where the match is weak. Expanded clones are given a class, and other clones once, few, many or no size at all.

TRBV13	TRBD2	few	TRBJ2-2	CASSLDSLAGVAGELFF	TGTGCCAGCAGCTTAGATTCGCTAGCGGGGGTCGCCGGGGAGCTGTTTTTT
TRBV5-1	NA	NA	TRBJ1-2	CASSLGGKYGYTF	TGCGCCAGCAGCTTGGGGGGCAAGTATGGCTACACCTTC
TRBV11-2	NA	NA	TRBJ1-1	CASSLDRGTTEAFF	TGTGCCAGCAGCTTAGATCGGGGTACCACTGAAGCTTTCTTT
TRBV4-1	NA	few	TRBJ1-4	CASSQVAVIFGEKLFF	TGCGCCAGCAGCCAAGTGGCGGTTATTTTCGGGGAAAAACTGTTTTTT
TRBV6-2/TRBV6-3	NA	NA	TRBJ1-5	CASRPGQFNQPQHF	TGTGCCAGCAGGCCTGGACAGTTCAATCAGCCCCAGCATTTT
TRBV7-6	TRBD2	NA	TRBJ2-1	CASRPGTSGGYSYNEQFF	TGTGCCAGCAGACCCGGGACTAGCGGGGGCTACTCCTACAATGAGCAGTTCTTC
TRBV11-2	NA	NA	TRBJ2-7	CASSLGADYEQYF	TGTGCCAGCAGCTTAGGGGCTGACTACGAGCAGTACTTC
TRBV5-1	TRBD2	NA	TRBJ2-5	CASSSWTSGGLQETQYF	TGCGCCAGCAGCTCTTGGACTAGCGGGGGGCTTCAAGAGACCCAGTACTTC
TRBV4-2	TRBD1	NA	TRBJ2-7	CASSQFPTGMDEQYF	TGTGCCAGCAGCCAATTTCCGACAGGGATGGACGAGCAGTACTTC
TRBV10-2	TRBD1	NA	TRBJ1-2	CASKQGAQGYTF	TGCGCCAGCAAGCAGGGGGCGCAAGGCTACACCTTC
TRBV29-1	TRBD1	NA	TRBJ2-5	CSVDLTGQGETQYF	TGCAGCGTTGACCTGACAGGGCAGGGAGAGACCCAGTACTTC
TRBV2	TRBD2	NA	TRBJ2-5	CASNSGGWETQYF	TGTGCCAGCAATAGCGGGGGTTGGGAGACCCAGTACTTC
TRBV18	TRBD1	NA	TRBJ2-5	CASSPGQGARETQYF	TGTGCCAGCTCCCCGGGACAGGGGGCGAGAGAGACCCAGTACTTC
TRBV5-6	NA	NA	TRBJ2-4	CASSFRGGFSKNIQYF	TGTGCCAGCAGCTTTCGCGGGGGCTTTTCCAAAAACATTCAGTACTTC
TRBV5-4	TRBD1	NA	TRBJ2-3	CASMRGGTSTDTQYF	TGTGCCAGCATGAGAGGGGGCACTAGCACAGATACGCAGTATTTT
TRBV4-1	TRBD2	NA	TRBJ2-5	CASSQERLAGAQETQYF	TGCGCCAGCAGCCAAGAAAGACTAGCGGGGGCACAAGAGACCCAGTACTTC
TRBV2	NA	NA	TRBJ2-5	CASSEVEKQETQYF	TGTGCCAGCAGTGAGGTGGAGAAACAAGAGACCCAGTACTTC
TRBV10-1	NA	few	TRBJ1-6	CASTLVGAYNSPLHF	TGCGCCAGCACCCTCGTAGGGGCGTATAATTCACCCCTCCACTTT
TRBV11-2	NA	NA	TRBJ2-3	CASRRLGPSTDTQYF	TGTGCCAGCAGACGCCTGGGCCCTAGCACAGATACGCAGTATTTT
TRBV7-9	NA	NA	TRBJ2-7	CASSLGSGEQYF	TGTGCCAGCAGCTTAGGGTCGGGCGAGCAGTACTTC
TRBV24-1	TRBD1	NA	TRBJ1-5	CATSGASQGIQPQHF	TGTGCCACCAGTGGCGCATCACAGGGGATACAGCCCCAGCATTTT
TRBV5-1	NA	NA	TRBJ1-2	CASSAAGGGLSGYTF	TGCGCCAGCAGCGCCGCGGGAGGGGGGCTATCTGGCTACACCTTC
TRBV6-6	NA	NA	TRBJ1-1	CASSYYTGNTEAFF	TGTGCCAGCAGTTACTATACAGGGAACACTGAAGCTTTCTTT
TRBV18	NA	NA	TRBJ2-2	CASSENPGAGTGEMFF	TGTGCCAGCTCAGAAAATCCGGGTGCGGGAACCGGGGAGATGTTTTTT
TRBV4-3	NA	NA	TRBJ2-2	CASSQDLAGVNTGELFF	TGCGCCAGCAGCCAAGATCTGGCAGGGGTGAACACCGGGGAGCTGTTTTTT